This TCR beta chain was identified during a study of blood T cell repertoires in COVID-19. Method: immunoSEQ multiplex PCR; TCRdb's copy keeps in-frame clones and lacks some. This sample has about 74,000 clones, with about 84% found just once. Per the germline V gene, CDR1 is WSHSY and CDR2 is SAAADI. The CDR3 totals 16 residues. J was trimmed by 1 base and V by 2 bases; bases with no gene match: 5. This sequence joins TRBV10-2 and TRBJ2-7; TRBD2 matches 10 bases. This clonotype originated in a human donor in a cohort sampled during active COVID-19. Sequenced: peripheral blood. CDR3 region: CASSEGGLATSYEQYF. DNA for the CDR3: TGCGCCAGCAGTGAGGGGGGACTAGCGACTTCCTACGAGCAGTACTTC.